This T cell receptor beta chain was captured by sequencing in a study of cytomegalovirus exposure and HLA in healthy donors. Produced via immunoSEQ multiplex PCR; TCRdb's table is partial and in-frame only. The table records some 110,000 clones, 75% to 90% of them present only once. Germline V gives CDR1 SGHDT, CDR2 YYEEEE. The CDR3 is made up of 17 amino acids. The V gene end was trimmed by 0 bases and the J gene end by 8 bases; junction bases not matched to a gene: 16. The J gene is TRBJ1-2, the V gene TRBV5-6; 7 nucleotides line up with TRBD1. Source material: PBMCs. The clonotype comes from a young man in good health and CMV-seropositive. CDR3 DNA: TGTGCCAGCAGCTTGGCCAATTATGGGACAGATCGAGTAGGCTACACCTTC. Translation gives CASSLANYGTDRVGYTF.